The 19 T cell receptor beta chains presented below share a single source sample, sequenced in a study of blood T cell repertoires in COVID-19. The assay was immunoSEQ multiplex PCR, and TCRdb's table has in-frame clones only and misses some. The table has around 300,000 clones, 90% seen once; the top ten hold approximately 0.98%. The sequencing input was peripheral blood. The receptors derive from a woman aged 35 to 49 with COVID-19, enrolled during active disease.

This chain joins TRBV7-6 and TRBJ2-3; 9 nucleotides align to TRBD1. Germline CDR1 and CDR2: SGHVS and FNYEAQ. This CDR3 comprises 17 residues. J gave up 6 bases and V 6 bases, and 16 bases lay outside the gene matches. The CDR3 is CASSSQGGQGPWDTQYF. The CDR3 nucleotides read TGTGCCAGCAGTTCCCAGGGGGGACAGGGCCCCTGGGATACGCAGTATTTT. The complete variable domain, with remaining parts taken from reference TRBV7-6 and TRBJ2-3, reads GAGVSQSPRYKVTKRGQDVALRCDPISGHVSLYWYRQALGQGPEFLTYFNYEAQQDKSGLPNDRFSAERPEGSISTLTIQRTEQRDSAMYRCASSSQGGQGPWDTQYFGPGTRLTVL.

Written as DNA, the CDR3 is TGTGCCAGCTCCCCTCGTGGGGGACAGGGCGTCATGAACACTGAAGCTTTCTTT. Translating gives CASSPRGGQGVMNTEAFF. The V call is TRBV18, the J call TRBJ1-1; TRBD1 agrees at 9 bases. The V segment lost 6 bases and the J segment 0 bases; nucleotides outside the gene matches: 14. The CDR3 covers 18 residues. CDR1 and CDR2 from the germline V gene are KGHSH and LQKENI.

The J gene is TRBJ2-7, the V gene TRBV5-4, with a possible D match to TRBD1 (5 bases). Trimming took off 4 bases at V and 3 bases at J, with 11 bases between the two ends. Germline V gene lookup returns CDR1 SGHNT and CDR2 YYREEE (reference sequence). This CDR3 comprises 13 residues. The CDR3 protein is CASSRDSLYEQYF. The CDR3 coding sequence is TGTGCCAGCAGCCGAGACAGCCTCTACGAGCAGTACTTC.

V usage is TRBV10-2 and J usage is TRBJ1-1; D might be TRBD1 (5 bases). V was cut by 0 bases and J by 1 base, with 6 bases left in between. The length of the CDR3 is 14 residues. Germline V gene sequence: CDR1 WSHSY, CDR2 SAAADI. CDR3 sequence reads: CASSESGGNTEAFF. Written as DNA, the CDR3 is TGCGCCAGCAGTGAGTCGGGGGGGAACACTGAAGCTTTCTTT.

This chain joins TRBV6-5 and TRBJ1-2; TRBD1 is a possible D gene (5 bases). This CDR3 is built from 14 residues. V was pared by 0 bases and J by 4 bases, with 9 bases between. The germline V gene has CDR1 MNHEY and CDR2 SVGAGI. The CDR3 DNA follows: TGTGCCAGCAGTTACTCGGAGGGACCCTATGGCTACACCTTC. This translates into CASSYSEGPYGYTF.

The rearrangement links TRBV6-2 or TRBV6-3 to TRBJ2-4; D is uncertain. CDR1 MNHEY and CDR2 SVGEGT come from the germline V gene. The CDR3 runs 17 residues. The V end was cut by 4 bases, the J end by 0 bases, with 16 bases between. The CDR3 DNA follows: TGTGCCAGCAGTTCACCCCTAGGAAGTATAGCCAAAAACATTCAGTACTTC. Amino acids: CASSSPLGSIAKNIQYF.

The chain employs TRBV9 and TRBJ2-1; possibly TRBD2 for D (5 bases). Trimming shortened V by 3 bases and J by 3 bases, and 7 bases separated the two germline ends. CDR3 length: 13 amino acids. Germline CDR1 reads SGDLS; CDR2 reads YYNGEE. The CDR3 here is CASSDGIYNEQFF. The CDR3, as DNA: TGTGCCAGCAGCGACGGGATCTACAATGAGCAGTTCTTC.

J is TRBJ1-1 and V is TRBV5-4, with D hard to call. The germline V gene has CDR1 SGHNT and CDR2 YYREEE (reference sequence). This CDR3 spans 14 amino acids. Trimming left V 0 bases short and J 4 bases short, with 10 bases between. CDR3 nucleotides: TGTGCCAGCAGCTTGGAACAGCGGGGCACTGAAGCTTTCTTT. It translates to CASSLEQRGTEAFF.

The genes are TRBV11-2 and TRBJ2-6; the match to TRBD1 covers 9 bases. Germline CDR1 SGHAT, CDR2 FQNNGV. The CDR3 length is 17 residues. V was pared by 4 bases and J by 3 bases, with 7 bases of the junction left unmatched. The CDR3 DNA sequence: TGTGCCAGCAGCTCGTACAGGGGGCCGGTTGGGGCCAACGTCCTGACTTTC. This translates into CASSSYRGPVGANVLTF.

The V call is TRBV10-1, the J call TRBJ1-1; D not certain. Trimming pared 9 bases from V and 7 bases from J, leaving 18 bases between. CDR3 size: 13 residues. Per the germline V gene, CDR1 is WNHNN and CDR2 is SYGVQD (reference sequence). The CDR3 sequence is CARWRLALNEAFF. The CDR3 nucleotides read TGCGCCAGATGGAGGTTAGCCCTAAATGAAGCTTTCTTT.

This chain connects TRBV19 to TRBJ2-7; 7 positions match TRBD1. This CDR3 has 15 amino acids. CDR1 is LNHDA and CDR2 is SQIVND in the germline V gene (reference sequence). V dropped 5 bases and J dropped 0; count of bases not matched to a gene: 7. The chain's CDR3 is CASSAPGQSSYEQYF. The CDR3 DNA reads TGTGCCAGTAGTGCACCGGGACAGAGCTCCTACGAGCAGTACTTC. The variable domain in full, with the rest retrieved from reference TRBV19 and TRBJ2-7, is DGGITQSPKYLFRKEGQNVTLSCEQNLNHDAMYWYRQDPGQGLRLIYYSQIVNDFQKGDIAEGYSVSREKKESFPLTVTSAQKNPTAFYLCASSAPGQSSYEQYFGPGTRLTVT.

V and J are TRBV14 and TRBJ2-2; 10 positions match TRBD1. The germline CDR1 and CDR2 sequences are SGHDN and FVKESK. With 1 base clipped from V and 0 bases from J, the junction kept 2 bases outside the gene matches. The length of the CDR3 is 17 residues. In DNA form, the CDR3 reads TGTGCCAGCAGCCAAGGGACAGGGGGTTCGAACACCGGGGAGCTGTTTTTT. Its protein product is CASSQGTGGSNTGELFF.

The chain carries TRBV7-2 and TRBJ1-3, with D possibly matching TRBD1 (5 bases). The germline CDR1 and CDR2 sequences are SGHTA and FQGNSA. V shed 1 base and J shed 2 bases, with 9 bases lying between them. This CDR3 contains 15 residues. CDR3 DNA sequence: TGTGCCAGCAGCTTAGGGCCAGGGCCTGGAAACACCATATATTTT. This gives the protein CASSLGPGPGNTIYF.

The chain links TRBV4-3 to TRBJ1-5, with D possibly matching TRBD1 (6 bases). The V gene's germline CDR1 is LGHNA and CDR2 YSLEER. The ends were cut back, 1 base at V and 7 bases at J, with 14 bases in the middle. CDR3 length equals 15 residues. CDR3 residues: CASSQAQGPHQPQHF. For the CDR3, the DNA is TGCGCCAGCAGCCAAGCACAGGGTCCCCACCAGCCCCAGCATTTT.

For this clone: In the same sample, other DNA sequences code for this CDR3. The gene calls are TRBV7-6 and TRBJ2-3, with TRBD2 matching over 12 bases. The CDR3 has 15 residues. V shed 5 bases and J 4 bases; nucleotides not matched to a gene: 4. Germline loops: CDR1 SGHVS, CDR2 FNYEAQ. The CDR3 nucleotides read TGTGCCAGCAGCCCTCTAGCGGGAGGGCCAGATACGCAGTATTTT. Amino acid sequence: CASSPLAGGPDTQYF.

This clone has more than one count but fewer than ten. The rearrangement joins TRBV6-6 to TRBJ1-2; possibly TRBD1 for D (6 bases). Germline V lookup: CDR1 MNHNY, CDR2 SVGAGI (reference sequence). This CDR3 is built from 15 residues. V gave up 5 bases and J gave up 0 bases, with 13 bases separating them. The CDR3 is CASSIRTETNYGYTF. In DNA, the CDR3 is TGTGCCAGCAGTATAAGGACAGAGACTAACTATGGCTACACCTTC.

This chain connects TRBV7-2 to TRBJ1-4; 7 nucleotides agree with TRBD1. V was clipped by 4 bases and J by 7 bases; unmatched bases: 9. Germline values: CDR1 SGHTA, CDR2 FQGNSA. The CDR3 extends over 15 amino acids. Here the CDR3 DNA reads TGTGCCAGCAGCTCCTACAGGGGTGGCGTTGAAAAACTGTTTTTT. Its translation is CASSSYRGGVEKLFF. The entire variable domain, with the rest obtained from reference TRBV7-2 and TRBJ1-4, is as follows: GAGVSQSPSNKVTEKGKDVELRCDPISGHTALYWYRQSLGQGLEFLIYFQGNSAPDKSGLPSDRFSAERTGGSVSTLTIQRTQQEDSAVYLCASSSYRGGVEKLFFGSGTQLSVL.

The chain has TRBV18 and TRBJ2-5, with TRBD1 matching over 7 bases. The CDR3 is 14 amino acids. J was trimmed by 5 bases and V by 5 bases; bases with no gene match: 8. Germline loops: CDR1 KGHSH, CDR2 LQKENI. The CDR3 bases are TGTGCCAGCTCATTCGGACAGGTAGACGAGACCCAGTACTTC. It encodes CASSFGQVDETQYF.

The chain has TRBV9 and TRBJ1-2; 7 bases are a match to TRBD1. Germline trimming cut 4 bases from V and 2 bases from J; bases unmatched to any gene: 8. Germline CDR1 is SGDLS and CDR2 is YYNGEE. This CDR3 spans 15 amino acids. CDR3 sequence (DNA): TGTGCCAGCAGCTCCCGGACAGGCCAAAACTATGGCTACACCTTC. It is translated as CASSSRTGQNYGYTF.